Listed here are 32 T cell receptor beta chains from one sample, sequenced in a study of cytomegalovirus exposure and HLA in healthy donors. Use of 60 Vbeta and 13 Jbeta primers characterized the PCR. The table came from immunoSEQ multiplex PCR; TCRdb's copy has only in-frame clones and leaves some out. The table shows 70,000 to 100,000 clones, with over 70% occurring only once. Sequences were obtained from PBMCs. These receptor sequences come from a man aged 45 to 65 in good health and CMV-seropositive.

This sequence joins TRBV20-1 and TRBJ2-5; TRBD2 is a possible D gene (5 bases). There are 11 residues in the CDR3. Trimming took off 3 bases at V and 9 bases at J, with 11 bases between the two ends. CDR1 is DFQATT and CDR2 is SNEGSKA in the germline V gene (reference sequence). CDR3 sequence: CSARDRRAQYF. In DNA form, the CDR3 reads TGCAGTGCTAGGGACCGGCGGGCCCAGTACTTC.

In its sample, this clone was seen once. The chain joins TRBV4-3 to TRBJ1-4; 7 nucleotides match TRBD1. The trim removed 3 bases at V and 8 bases at J, leaving 3 bases unmatched. The CDR3 is 13 amino acids. Per the germline V gene, CDR1 is LGHNA and CDR2 is YSLEER. The CDR3, as DNA: TGCGCCAGCAGCCAGAGGGACAGAGAAAAACTGTTTTTT. This sequence encodes CASSQRDREKLFF.

The rearrangement joins TRBV4-1 to TRBJ1-3; D remains unclear. The germline gives CDR1 MGHRA, CDR2 YSYEKL. The CDR3 totals 17 residues. The V end was cut by 0 bases, the J end by 4 bases, with 16 bases between. CDR3 bases: TGCGCCAGCAGCCAAGAATATCCCGGGAGGGCCGGAAACACCATATATTTT. As protein: CASSQEYPGRAGNTIYF.

This clone appeared a single time. The V call is TRBV7-9, the J call TRBJ2-7; TRBD2 matches 9 bases. V was clipped by 4 bases and J by 6 bases; unmatched bases: 4. In germline, CDR1 is SEHNR, CDR2 FQNEAQ (reference sequence). This CDR3 has 13 amino acids. CDR3: CASSSSGAGEQYF. CDR3 in DNA: TGTGCCAGCAGCTCTAGCGGGGCGGGCGAGCAGTACTTC.

There are a few counts of this clone. This sequence joins TRBV19 and TRBJ1-1; D is ambiguous. Germline loops: CDR1 LNHDA, CDR2 SQIVND (reference sequence). CDR3 length: 14 residues. V was shortened by 1 base and J by 1 base, with 7 bases between the two germline ends. CDR3 DNA sequence: TGTGCCAGTAGTATAGGTCCAGGGAACACTGAAGCTTTCTTT. Translating gives CASSIGPGNTEAFF.

This sequence joins TRBV11-2 and TRBJ2-2, with 10 bases identical to TRBD1. Per the germline V gene, CDR1 is SGHAT and CDR2 is FQNNGV. J was trimmed by 7 bases and V by 1 base; bases with no gene match: 6. This CDR3 is 16 amino acids long. The CDR3 coding sequence is TGTGCCAGCAGCTTAGCAGGGACAGGGGCGAACGGGGAGCTGTTTTTT. Amino acids: CASSLAGTGANGELFF.

This clone is medium-sized by share. The chain couples TRBV9 to TRBJ2-1; no definite D call. From germline, CDR1 is SGDLS and CDR2 YYNGEE. CDR3 size: 11 residues. V lost 0 bases to trimming and J lost 9 bases, with 4 bases between them. Here the CDR3 DNA reads TGTGCCAGCAGCGTAGACGGTGAGCAGTTCTTC. This translates into CASSVDGEQFF.

The gene calls are TRBV5-1 and TRBJ2-3; TRBD1 might be the D (6 bases). V lost 0 bases, J lost 6 bases, and 8 bases lay in between. The CDR3 length is 13 residues. CDR1 is SGHRS and CDR2 is YFSETQ in the germline V gene. The CDR3 DNA is TGCGCCAGCAGCTTGGTCGGACAGGATACGCAGTATTTT. Translated: CASSLVGQDTQYF.

This chain uses TRBV19 with TRBJ2-2, with TRBD2 identical over 10 bases. The CDR3 covers 15 residues. V lost 7 bases, J lost 6 bases, and 8 bases stayed unmatched. From germline, CDR1 is LNHDA and CDR2 SQIVND (reference sequence). CDR3 DNA sequence: TGTGCCAGTACGCGTCTAGCGGGAGACCCCGGGGAGCTGTTTTTT. It yields the protein CASTRLAGDPGELFF.

Concerning this clone: The junction shows a germline mismatch at one end, possibly a read error. The rearrangement links TRBV4-2 to TRBJ2-4, with 10 bases identical to TRBD2. Per germline, CDR1 LGHNA and CDR2 YNFKEQ. The CDR3 has 19 amino acids. CDR3 residues: CASSQVRASGRLAKNSQYF. As DNA, the CDR3 is TGTGCCAGCAGCCAAGTCCGGGCTAGCGGGAGACTAGCCAAAAACAGTCAGTACTTC.

The gene calls are TRBV25-1 and TRBJ1-1; D unresolved. Germline V lookup: CDR1 MGHDK, CDR2 SYGVNS. This CDR3 is 14 amino acids long. The ends were cut back, 3 bases at V and 1 base at J, with 9 bases in the middle. In DNA form, the CDR3 reads TGTGCCAGCAGTGACCGCGCAGGGAACACTGAAGCTTTCTTT. Its protein product is CASSDRAGNTEAFF.

DNA of the CDR3: TGTGCCAGCAGCCCGACAGCCTATAGCAATCAGCCCCAGCATTTT. Its translation: CASSPTAYSNQPQHF. The chain combines TRBV7-2 with TRBJ1-5; perhaps TRBD1 as D (5 bases). The CDR3 sequence is 15 residues long. Germline V gene lookup returns CDR1 SGHTA and CDR2 FQGNSA. Between the trimmed V and J ends, which lost 5 bases and 0 bases, there was a span of 11 bases.

J is TRBJ2-2 and V is TRBV5-8; D not resolved. CDR1 and CDR2 (germline): SGHTS, YDEGEE. The length of the CDR3 is 11 residues. The V end was cut by 5 bases, the J end by 6 bases, with 5 bases between. CDR3 bases: TGTGCCAGCAGTGGGCCCGGGGAGCTGTTTTTT. Amino acid sequence: CASSGPGELFF.

The chain carries TRBV6-1 and TRBJ2-2; 13 positions match TRBD2. After removal of 1 base from V and 8 bases from J, the junction contained 4 bases not matched to a gene. The CDR3 runs to 16 residues. In germline, CDR1 is MNHNS, CDR2 SASEGT. In nucleotides, the CDR3 is TGTGCCAGCAGTGAAGGACTAGCGGGAGGCGGGGGGGAGCTGTTTTTT. Translation gives CASSEGLAGGGGELFF.

The chain couples TRBV6-5 to TRBJ2-7, with TRBD1 matching over 8 bases. CDR3 length: 14 residues. With V trimmed by 6 bases and J by 6 bases, 10 bases remained unmatched. The V gene's germline CDR1 is MNHEY and CDR2 SVGAGI. The CDR3 DNA is TGTGCCAGCAGCCCTACCAGGGGGCGCCTCGAGCAGTACTTC. This translates into CASSPTRGRLEQYF.

About this clone: At one of its ends the junction is not consistent with the germline gene, which may arise from a read error. V gene TRBV7-7 combines with J gene TRBJ2-2; tentatively, D is TRBD1 (5 bases). The CDR3 loop spans 16 amino acids. CDR1 and CDR2 from the germline V gene are SSHAT and FNYEAQ (reference sequence). CDR3 protein: CASSLTTDANTGELFF. The CDR3 DNA is TGTGCTAGCAGCTTGACGACAGACGCGAACACCGGGGAGCTGTTTTTT.

The chain recombines TRBV5-5 with TRBJ2-7, with TRBD2 matching over 16 bases. The junction had 5 bases not matched to a gene; V was cut back by 4 bases and J by 4 bases. The CDR3 sequence is 16 residues long. The germline CDR1 and CDR2 sequences are SGHKS and YYEKEE (reference sequence). The DNA of the CDR3 is TGTGCCAGCAGCCAGGGACTAGCGGGAGGGCGATACGAGCAGTACTTC. Encoded protein: CASSQGLAGGRYEQYF.

A remark on this clone: Germline is not matched at one junction end, which may reflect a read error. This chain uses TRBV7-8 with TRBJ2-7, with a possible D match to TRBD2 (9 bases). The CDR3 has 14 amino acids. Germline V CDR1 and CDR2: SGHVS, FQNEAQ. The DNA of the CDR3 is TGTGCCAGCAGCCTAGCGGGACAGGAGGGCGAGCAGTACTTC. Translation gives CASSLAGQEGEQYF. Filled out from reference TRBV7-8 and TRBJ2-7, the complete variable domain reads GAGVSQSPRYKVAKRGQDVALRCDPISGHVSLFWYQQALGQGPEFLTYFQNEAQLDKSGLPSDRFFAERPEGSVSTLKIQRTQQEDSAVYLCASSLAGQEGEQYFGPGTRLTVT.

J is TRBJ1-4 and V is TRBV2; D is unresolved. The CDR3 spans 14 residues. Trimming took 2 bases from V and 8 from J, leaving 12 bases between them. CDR1 is SNHLY, CDR2 FYNNEI, per germline. For the CDR3, the DNA is TGTGCCAGCAGTGAACTAACGCCTCGGGAAAAACTGTTTTTT. This encodes CASSELTPREKLFF.

V usage is TRBV29-1 and J usage is TRBJ2-6; possibly TRBD2 for D (6 bases). The CDR3 loop spans 15 amino acids. Germline assignment: CDR1 SQVTM and CDR2 ANQGSEA. V lost 6 bases and J lost 0, with 12 bases in between. In nucleotides, the CDR3 is TGCAGCGTACTAGCTCTCATCTCTGGGGCCAACGTCCTGACTTTC. Translated: CSVLALISGANVLTF.

In DNA, the CDR3 is TGTGCCAGCAGCCGGGGAGTTTTGGAAAAACTGTTTTTT. As protein: CASSRGVLEKLFF. The V gene is TRBV5-8, the J gene TRBJ1-4; D is ambiguous. The V end lost 4 bases, the J end lost 8 bases, and 12 bases lay between the germline ends. There are 13 residues in the CDR3. Germline loops: CDR1 SGHTS, CDR2 YDEGEE. Looking up the rest from reference TRBV5-8 and TRBJ1-4 gives the full variable domain: EAGVTQSPTHLIKTRGQQATLRCSPISGHTSVYWYQQALGLGLQFLLWYDEGEERNRGNFPPRFSGRQFPNYSSELNVNALELEDSALYLCASSRGVLEKLFFGSGTQLSVL.

This chain links TRBV7-2 with TRBJ2-2, with 8 bases aligning to TRBD2. The CDR3 is 16 amino acids. CDR1 and CDR2 from the germline V gene are SGHTA and FQGNSA. V was clipped by 6 bases and J by 4 bases; unmatched bases: 10. CDR3 DNA sequence: TGTGCCAGCAGTGGTGTGAGCGGGAGTCTCACCGGGGAGCTGTTTTTT. Protein sequence: CASSGVSGSLTGELFF.

This clone was recorded once. In DNA, the CDR3 is TGTGCCAGCAGCTCTCGCGCCCATACAGGGGCGGGGGAGACCCAGTACTTC. Amino acid sequence: CASSSRAHTGAGETQYF. This chain links TRBV21-1 with TRBJ2-5; the table's D call TRBD1 went unverified against the DNA. TRBV21-1 corresponds to a pseudogene. CDR3 size: 17 residues.

This chain joins TRBV5-4 and TRBJ2-1, with 7 bases fitting TRBD1. The CDR3 contains 14 residues. Germline CDR1 is SGHNT and CDR2 is YYREEE (reference sequence). The junction had 6 bases not matched to a gene; V was cut back by 4 bases and J by 5 bases. CDR3 sequence reads: CASSLGTVNNEQFF. CDR3 nucleotides: TGTGCCAGCAGCCTTGGGACAGTAAACAATGAGCAGTTCTTC.

This chain uses TRBV27 with TRBJ1-2; D is perhaps TRBD1 (6 bases). Trimming pared 5 bases from V and 7 bases from J, leaving 14 bases between. CDR3 length: 13 amino acids. Germline V lookup: CDR1 MNHEY, CDR2 SMNVEV (reference sequence). The CDR3 DNA is TGTGCCAGCAGTCCTCGGGACAAAGCTGGCTACACCTTC. Encoded protein: CASSPRDKAGYTF.

This sequence joins TRBV30 and TRBJ1-1; the D is unclear. The ends were cut back, 5 bases at V and 3 bases at J, with 13 bases in the middle. The CDR3 sequence is 13 residues long. Germline CDR1 is GTSNPN and CDR2 is SVGIG (reference sequence). The CDR3 sequence is CAWVARLYTEAFF. The CDR3 nucleotides read TGTGCCTGGGTGGCCCGTTTATACACTGAAGCTTTCTTT. Looking up the rest from reference TRBV30 and TRBJ1-1 gives the full variable domain: SQTIHQWPATLVQPVGSPLSLECTVEGTSNPNLYWYRQAAGRGLQLLFYSVGIGQISSEVPQNLSASRPQDRQFILSSKKLLLSDSGFYLCAWVARLYTEAFFGQGTRLTVV.

The chain employs TRBV7-2 and TRBJ2-7; D call uncertain. Trimming removed 1 base from V and 6 bases from J, with 16 bases in between. Germline-derived CDR1 and CDR2 are SGHTA and FQGNSA. The length of the CDR3 is 15 residues. The CDR3 sequence is CASSLETGLGSEQYF. Here the CDR3 DNA reads TGTGCCAGCAGCTTAGAGACGGGTCTAGGATCCGAGCAGTACTTC.

Comments on this clone: Germline and junction disagree at one end, which may indicate a read error. V usage is TRBV7-9 and J usage is TRBJ2-6; the match to TRBD1 covers 9 bases. The CDR3 loop spans 18 amino acids. Germline V CDR1 and CDR2: SEHNR, FQNEAQ (reference sequence). The CDR3 sequence: CASSPLTGGGSGANGLTF. The CDR3 nucleotides read TGTGCCAGCAGCCCACTAACAGGGGGCGGCTCTGGGGCCAACGGCCTGACTTTC.

This chain uses TRBV5-1 with TRBJ1-1, with 12 positions matching TRBD1. The germline CDR1 and CDR2 sequences are SGHRS and YFSETQ. Trimming took 4 bases from V and 3 from J; bases not matched to a gene: 10. There are 17 residues in the CDR3. The CDR3, as DNA: TGCGCCAGCAGCCCCGGGACAGGGGGCCGTAAGGACACTGAAGCTTTCTTT. It codes for CASSPGTGGRKDTEAFF. The whole variable domain, remainder taken from reference TRBV5-1 and TRBJ1-1, is KAGVTQTPRYLIKTRGQQVTLSCSPISGHRSVSWYQQTPGQGLQFLFEYFSETQRNKGNFPGRFSGRQFSNSRSEMNVSTLELGDSALYLCASSPGTGGRKDTEAFFGQGTRLTVV.

The chain links TRBV7-9 to TRBJ2-2; D gene uncertain. Between the trimmed V and J ends, which lost 7 bases and 6 bases, there was a span of 9 bases. This CDR3 contains 12 residues. Per the germline V gene, CDR1 is SEHNR and CDR2 is FQNEAQ (reference sequence). The CDR3 sequence: CASTFAPGELFF. CDR3 nucleotides: TGTGCCAGCACCTTCGCGCCCGGGGAGCTGTTTTTT.

The V call is TRBV18, the J call TRBJ1-5; TRBD1 is a possible D gene (5 bases). The CDR3 totals 14 residues. Trimming took off 3 bases at V and 7 bases at J, with 13 bases between the two ends. The germline V gene has CDR1 KGHSH and CDR2 LQKENI. CDR3 bases: TGTGCCAGCTCACCTACGGGGGGGGGACAGCCCCAGCATTTT. This sequence encodes CASSPTGGGQPQHF. Supplemented by reference TRBV18 and TRBJ1-5, the full variable domain reads NAGVMQNPRHLVRRRGQEARLRCSPMKGHSHVYWYRQLPEEGLKFMVYLQKENIIDESGMPKERFSAEFPKEGPSILRIQQVVRGDSAAYFCASSPTGGGQPQHFGDGTRLSIL.

The J gene is TRBJ2-1, the V gene TRBV9; TRBD2 is a possible D gene (6 bases). This CDR3 region has 14 residues. Trimming left V 3 bases short and J 3 bases short, with 10 bases between. Germline V lookup: CDR1 SGDLS, CDR2 YYNGEE. The CDR3 DNA reads as TGTGCCAGCAGCGATGGGACTTTCTACAATGAGCAGTTCTTC. The encoded protein is CASSDGTFYNEQFF.